What follows are 11 T cell receptor beta chains derived from one specimen sequenced in a study of T cell responses to AZD1222 COVID-19 vaccine. Here immunoSEQ multiplex PCR was the method, and the copy in TCRdb shows in-frame clones only, minus some. The sample yields about 94,000 clones, around 87% seen once. Sequenced here: peripheral blood, sampled 28 days after the second AZD1222 dose. Every receptor here comes from an adult who received the AZD1222 COVID-19 vaccine.

This clone has more than one count but fewer than ten. The V and J genes are TRBV11-3 and TRBJ1-2, with 7 bases fitting TRBD1. The germline V gene has CDR1 SGHNT and CDR2 YENEEA. The length of the CDR3 is 17 residues. With 8 bases clipped from V and 0 bases from J, the junction kept 15 bases outside the gene matches. Here the CDR3 DNA reads TGTGCCAGCGAGTCGTCGGGACAGCCAAGTACTAACTATGGCTACACCTTC. Protein sequence: CASESSGQPSTNYGYTF.

The chain combines TRBV5-6 with TRBJ1-2; 7 nucleotides match TRBD1. The junction had 8 bases not matched to a gene; V was cut back by 0 bases and J by 6 bases. The CDR3 is made up of 15 amino acids. Germline V gene lookup returns CDR1 SGHDT and CDR2 YYEEEE. CDR3 region: CASSLAGRGDHGYTF. For the CDR3, the DNA is TGTGCCAGCAGCTTGGCGGGCAGGGGGGACCATGGCTACACCTTC.

This clone was detected only once. This sequence joins TRBV5-4 and TRBJ1-6; no reliable D call. V was cut by 4 bases and J by 0 bases, with 8 bases left in between. Germline CDR1 SGHNT, CDR2 YYREEE (reference sequence). The CDR3 loop spans 15 amino acids. As DNA, the CDR3 is TGTGCCAGCAGCCTTGAGAGCTCCTATAATTCACCCCTCCACTTT. It codes for CASSLESSYNSPLHF.

V gene TRBV5-1 combines with J gene TRBJ2-2, with D hard to call. The CDR3 has 16 amino acids. V was pared by 0 bases and J by 6 bases, with 15 bases between. Germline V gene sequence: CDR1 SGHRS, CDR2 YFSETQ. CDR3 region: CASSLGGSTFPGELFF. The DNA of the CDR3 is TGCGCCAGCAGCTTGGGGGGATCTACTTTCCCCGGGGAGCTGTTTTTT.

This chain connects TRBV3-1 (or the pseudogene TRBV3-2) to TRBJ1-1; perhaps TRBD1 as D (6 bases). Germline assignment: CDR1 LGHDT and CDR2 YNNKEL (reference sequence). This CDR3 has 14 amino acids. V was clipped by 5 bases and J by 0 bases, with 10 bases between them. The CDR3 DNA sequence: TGTGCCAGCAGCTTTGGACAGCTGAACACTGAAGCTTTCTTT. As protein: CASSFGQLNTEAFF.

The chain is built from TRBV13 and TRBJ2-7, with 10 bases aligning to TRBD2. Germline CDR1 PRHDT, CDR2 FYEKMQ (reference sequence). There are 14 residues in the CDR3. Germline trimming cut 4 bases from V and 5 bases from J; bases unmatched to any gene: 5. In DNA, the CDR3 is TGTGCCAGCAGCTACGCTAGCGGGGGCCACGAGCAGTACTTC. Translated: CASSYASGGHEQYF.

The chain couples TRBV20-1 to TRBJ1-4; 7 bases line up with TRBD1. This CDR3 has 14 amino acids. Germline V gene lookup returns CDR1 DFQATT and CDR2 SNEGSKA (reference sequence). V lost 3 bases, J lost 4 bases, and 5 bases stayed unmatched. The CDR3 reads CSASATGINEKLFF. The CDR3, as DNA: TGCAGTGCTAGTGCGACAGGGATTAATGAAAAACTGTTTTTT.

The chain joins TRBV9 to TRBJ1-1; D remains ambiguous. Germline V gives CDR1 SGDLS, CDR2 YYNGEE. The CDR3 is 15 residues long. The V end was cut by 0 bases, the J end by 0 bases, with 9 bases between. As DNA, the CDR3 is TGTGCCAGCAGCGTAGCTACGGCACTGAACACTGAAGCTTTCTTT. It codes for CASSVATALNTEAFF.

This chain uses TRBV27 with TRBJ2-7; TRBD2 aligns across 15 bases. Per germline, CDR1 MNHEY and CDR2 SMNVEV (reference sequence). Germline trimming cut 9 bases from V and 4 bases from J; bases unmatched to any gene: 4. The CDR3 totals 14 residues. CDR3 sequence reads: CASSGLAGGYEQYF. In DNA form, the CDR3 reads TGTGCCAGTTCGGGACTAGCGGGAGGATACGAGCAGTACTTC.

The chain links TRBV5-1 to TRBJ2-5, with D possibly TRBD2 on 5 matching bases. The germline V gene has CDR1 SGHRS and CDR2 YFSETQ. CDR3 length: 14 amino acids. Trimming took off 3 bases at V and 2 bases at J, with 11 bases between the two ends. The CDR3 loop is CASSSPQRQETQYF. CDR3 nucleotide sequence: TGCGCCAGCAGCTCCCCCCAGCGGCAAGAGACCCAGTACTTC.

J is TRBJ2-7 and V is TRBV7-3; 8 bases map to TRBD2. The germline gives CDR1 SGHTA, CDR2 FQGTGA. The CDR3 is made up of 14 amino acids. J was trimmed by 2 bases and V by 5 bases; bases with no gene match: 5. CDR3 residues: CASSPKRGPYEQYF. The CDR3 DNA is TGTGCCAGCAGCCCCAAGCGGGGGCCCTACGAGCAGTACTTC.